The 11 T cell receptor beta chains reported below all come from one sample, sequenced in a study of identical twins. TCRdb processed the 5' RACE reads anew with MiXCR; each CDR3 protein has one entry. The table has 250,000 or so distinct CDR3 sequences, about 7% seen once. These data were also filed under a second study, of yellow fever vaccine responses in identical twins.

Sequencing input: memory (CD45RO+) T cells sorted from blood. These receptors were taken from a woman aged 18-35 years in good health.

This clonotype appeared a few times. V and J are TRBV12-3 or TRBV12-4 and TRBJ2-6; no clear D. V was trimmed by 4 bases and J by 4 bases, leaving 11 bases between them. This CDR3 comprises 15 residues. CDR3 DNA: TGTGCCAGCAGTTCGATGGCCGCCGGGGCCAACGTCCTGACTTTC. This translates into CASSSMAAGANVLTF.

This clonotype has more than one count but fewer than ten. This CDR3 is CSARPGLAGGFGANVLTF. DNA of the CDR3: TGCAGTGCTAGGCCGGGACTAGCGGGAGGATTTGGGGCCAACGTCCTGACTTTC. This chain links TRBV20-1 with TRBJ2-6, with 15 bases matching TRBD2. Trimming cost V 3 bases and J 3 bases; bases outside gene matches: 6. In germline, CDR1 is DFQATT, CDR2 SNEGSKA (reference sequence). CDR3 length: 18 amino acids.

Note on this clonotype: Because the CDR3's place on the DNA is in doubt, the DNA is left out and the CDR3 is given as listed by TCRdb. The V gene is TRBV12-3 or TRBV12-4, the J gene TRBJ2-3. Both ends counted, the CDR3 spans 14 residues. Here the CDR3 reads CASSSSTSPDTQYF.

This sequence joins TRBV7-2 and TRBJ1-5; the D is unclear. V shed 1 base and J shed 6 bases, with 10 bases lying between them. Germline values: CDR1 SGHTA, CDR2 FQGNSA. The CDR3 contains 14 residues. CDR3 in DNA: TGTGCCAGCAGCTTAGGTGAGGTTGGTCAGCCCCAGCATTTT. This codes for CASSLGEVGQPQHF.

Turning to this clonotype: An end of the junction differs from the germline gene, which may be a read error. The chain combines TRBV4-1 with TRBJ1-2, with D unclear. The CDR3 length is 15 residues. Per germline, CDR1 MGHRA and CDR2 YSYEKL. In nucleotides, the CDR3 is TGTGCCAGCAGCCAAGATCCCGGAGGACTTGGTGGCTACACCTTC. Amino acids: CASSQDPGGLGGYTF.

The chain is built from TRBV19 and TRBJ1-1; D gene ambiguous. Germline V gene sequence: CDR1 LNHDA, CDR2 SQIVND (reference sequence). CDR3 length: 11 amino acids. The ends were cut back, 5 bases at V and 3 bases at J, with 4 bases in the middle. CDR3 nucleotide sequence: TGTGCCAGTAGTGTATACACTGAAGCTTTCTTT. This sequence encodes CASSVYTEAFF.

This clonotype was counted many times. This chain uses TRBV4-1 with TRBJ2-1, with 10 bases identical to TRBD2. CDR3 size: 18 residues. The V gene's germline CDR1 is MGHRA and CDR2 YSYEKL. V lost 2 bases to trimming and J lost 5 bases; unmatched junction nucleotides: 12. DNA of the CDR3: TGCGCCAGCAGCCAACCCCTCTCGGGACTAGCGTTCAACAATGAGCAGTTCTTC. Its protein product is CASSQPLSGLAFNNEQFF.

This clonotype was detected a few times. V gene TRBV11-3 combines with J gene TRBJ2-1; 11 positions match TRBD2. This CDR3 spans 16 amino acids. The J segment lost 7 bases and the V segment lost 5 bases, leaving 10 bases of the junction unmatched. Germline values: CDR1 SGHNT, CDR2 YENEEA. CDR3 sequence: CASSNLLAGVKNEQFF. CDR3 nucleotide sequence: TGTGCCAGCAGCAACTTACTAGCGGGAGTCAAGAATGAGCAGTTCTTC.

As to this clonotype: A much larger clonotype is one base distant, so this may be a read error. The rearrangement joins TRBV27 to TRBJ1-1; tentative D call: TRBD1 (5 bases). Between the trimmed V and J ends, which lost 0 bases and 7 bases, there was a span of 18 bases. CDR3 length: 16 amino acids. Germline loops: CDR1 MNHEY, CDR2 SMNVEV (reference sequence). CDR3 nucleotides: TGTGCCAGCAGTTTATCGCGCGGGGGGAGTAGTAGTGAAGCTTTCTTT. The encoded protein is CASSLSRGGSSSEAFF.

This clonotype showed up just a few times. V gene TRBV9 combines with J gene TRBJ2-1, with 10 positions matching TRBD2. The J segment lost 0 bases and the V segment lost 4 bases, leaving 7 bases of the junction unmatched. Germline values: CDR1 SGDLS, CDR2 YYNGEE. The CDR3 spans 17 residues. CDR3 region: CASSPSGSLISYNEQFF. CDR3 in DNA: TGTGCCAGCAGCCCTAGCGGGAGTCTGATCTCCTACAATGAGCAGTTCTTC.

As for this clonotype: A much more abundant neighbour one base away suggests this may be a read error. This sequence joins TRBV4-1 and TRBJ2-2; D is perhaps TRBD2 (7 bases). This CDR3 has 18 residues. The germline CDR1 and CDR2 sequences are MGHRA and YSYEKL. The CDR3 sequence: CASSQGDRGGAKTGELFF. CDR3 DNA: TGCGCCAGCAGCCAAGGGGACCGAGGGGGGGCGAAAACCGGGGAGCTGTTTTTT.